This TCR beta chain came from a study of CD8 T cells in Susac syndrome. Deletions cut 3 bases from V and 0 bases from J, with 6 bases between. Germline assignment: CDR1 LNHDA and CDR2 SQIVND (reference sequence). The CDR3 covers 15 residues. Random-hexamer reverse transcription was applied to about 0.45 to 1 ug RNA. TCRdb recomputed calls from the immunoSEQ multiplex PCR reads with MiXCR, one row per CDR3 protein. This sample has approximately 190,000 distinct CDR3 sequences, with just under 95% found just once. This chain links TRBV19 with TRBJ2-6; a weak D match, TRBD1 (5 bases). This receptor was taken from a human donor with Susac syndrome. The specimen sequenced was CD8+ T cells from PBMCs. CDR3 loop: CASSMTDSGANVLTF. CDR3 DNA: TGTGCCAGTAGTATGACAGACTCTGGGGCCAACGTCCTGACTTTC. The complete variable domain, with remaining parts taken from reference TRBV19 and TRBJ2-6, reads DGGITQSPKYLFRKEGQNVTLSCEQNLNHDAMYWYRQDPGQGLRLIYYSQIVNDFQKGDIAEGYSVSREKKESFPLTVTSAQKNPTAFYLCASSMTDSGANVLTFGAGSRLTVL.